Presented here are 27 T cell receptor beta chains from one specimen sequenced in a study of T cells in Graves' hyperthyroidism and ophthalmopathy. RNA transcripts yielded amplified TCR beta CDR3 regions. A first-round RT-PCR of the TCR CDR3 used the HTBI primer set. One entry per CDR3 protein, called by TCRdb with MiXCR from the multiplex PCR reads. The sample yields 640,000 or so distinct CDR3 sequences, approximately 14% seen once. The specimen sequenced was blood. The receptors derive from a woman in her late teens or twenties with Graves' ophthalmopathy.

This clonotype was counted ten times or more. The chain combines TRBV28 with TRBJ1-1; 7 nucleotides align to TRBD1. Germline CDR1 MDHEN, CDR2 SYDVKM. Unmatched junction bases numbered 7, after V lost 3 bases and J lost 9 bases. The CDR3 runs 13 residues. The CDR3 sequence is CASSFPGTEKAFF. The CDR3 coding sequence is TGTGCCAGCAGTTTCCCCGGGACAGAAAAAGCTTTCTTT.

This clonotype turned up a few times. The genes are TRBV18 and TRBJ2-3; TRBD1 matches at 7 bases. Germline V gene sequence: CDR1 KGHSH, CDR2 LQKENI. This CDR3 spans 15 amino acids. The ends lost 3 bases at V and 0 bases at J; junction bases unmatched: 3. Here the CDR3 reads CASSPRDRSTDTQYF. CDR3 DNA: TGTGCCAGCTCACCCCGGGACAGAAGCACAGATACGCAGTATTTT.

This clonotype was recorded many times. This rearrangement joins TRBV9 to TRBJ1-1; D uncertain. V was trimmed by 0 bases and J by 8 bases, leaving 17 bases between them. The CDR3 is made up of 15 amino acids. Germline values: CDR1 SGDLS, CDR2 YYNGEE. The CDR3 DNA reads as TGTGCCAGCAGCGTAGACGGAGGACCGCGGATGGAAGCTTTCTTT. This sequence encodes CASSVDGGPRMEAFF.

This clonotype was seen a handful of times. The chain has TRBV6-5 and TRBJ2-7; tentatively, D is TRBD1 or TRBD2 (6 bases each). The CDR3 totals 15 residues. Trimming removed 2 bases from V and 3 bases from J, with 14 bases in between. Germline values: CDR1 MNHEY, CDR2 SVGAGI. This CDR3 reads CASSYGGGLGYEQYF. Here the CDR3 DNA reads TGTGCCAGCAGTTACGGAGGGGGTTTGGGCTACGAGCAGTACTTC.

This clonotype was seen ten or more times. The chain couples TRBV7-2 to TRBJ2-1; 9 bases line up with TRBD1. CDR3 size: 15 residues. V lost 5 bases to trimming and J lost 4 bases; unmatched junction nucleotides: 6. Germline loops: CDR1 SGHTA, CDR2 FQGNSA. CDR3 protein: CASSSGQGRYNEQFF. The CDR3 DNA sequence: TGTGCCAGCAGCAGCGGACAGGGGAGGTACAATGAGCAGTTCTTC.

A note on this clonotype: This may stem from a read error, because a much larger clone lies one nucleotide away. The chain joins TRBV11-2 to TRBJ2-3; 8 bases are shared with TRBD2. From germline, CDR1 is SGHAT and CDR2 FQNNGV. The CDR3 has 17 amino acids. Here the CDR3 reads CARSLQPSGSITDTQYF. CDR3 nucleotide sequence: TGTGCCAGAAGCTTACAGCCTAGCGGGTCGATCACAGATACGCAGTATTTT.

This clonotype was observed a handful of times. This sequence joins TRBV4-3 and TRBJ2-4; 8 nucleotides align to TRBD2. The CDR3 has 16 residues. V dropped 0 bases and J dropped 1; count of bases not matched to a gene: 2. CDR1 is LGHNA and CDR2 is YSLEER in the germline V gene. The CDR3 sequence: CASSQDPGGAKNIQYF. DNA for the CDR3: TGCGCCAGCAGCCAAGATCCGGGAGGGGCCAAAAACATTCAGTACTTC.

This clonotype came up many times. The chain recombines TRBV7-3 with TRBJ2-1, with D uncertain. Germline V CDR1 and CDR2: SGHTA, FQGTGA. The CDR3 is 14 residues long. Trimming removed 2 bases at V and 5 bases at J, with 10 bases between. CDR3 nucleotides: TGTGCCAGCAGCTTAGGATTACAGAACAATGAGCAGTTCTTC. It yields the protein CASSLGLQNNEQFF.

The V call is TRBV5-1, the J call TRBJ2-4; D remains ambiguous. Germline lookup yields CDR1 SGHRS and CDR2 YFSETQ. V was clipped by 4 bases and J by 0 bases, with 11 bases between them. The CDR3 covers 15 residues. The CDR3, as DNA: TGCGCCAGCAGCCCCACGGCGCTAGCCAAAAACATTCAGTACTTC. Residues: CASSPTALAKNIQYF.

The CDR3 region has the DNA TGCAGTGCCACCGGGACCGCTCAAAATGAAAAACTGTTTTTT. Residues: CSATGTAQNEKLFF. This chain connects TRBV20-1 to TRBJ1-4, with D possibly TRBD1 on 5 matching bases. V was trimmed by 6 bases and J by 5 bases, leaving 16 bases between them. The germline V gene encodes CDR1 DFQATT and CDR2 SNEGSKA (reference sequence). CDR3 length: 14 residues.

This clonotype has a count of ten or more. V gene TRBV5-1 combines with J gene TRBJ2-7, with TRBD1 identical over 10 bases. Germline V gene sequence: CDR1 SGHRS, CDR2 YFSETQ. CDR3 length: 15 amino acids. Trimming at V came to 1 base and at J to 7 bases, leaving 8 bases not matched to a gene. The CDR3 loop is CASSLTHGTGEEQYF. The DNA of the CDR3 is TGCGCCAGCAGCTTGACCCACGGGACAGGGGAAGAGCAGTACTTC.

The chain has TRBV11-3 and TRBJ2-5; D remains ambiguous. V was cut by 7 bases and J by 4 bases, with 10 bases left in between. The V gene's germline CDR1 is SGHNT and CDR2 YENEEA. There are 12 residues in the CDR3. The CDR3 spells CASTLWGETQYF. The CDR3 coding sequence is TGTGCCAGCACACTATGGGGAGAGACCCAGTACTTC.

The chain has TRBV9 and TRBJ2-1; the match to TRBD1 covers 8 bases. Trimming cost V 1 base and J 3 bases; bases outside gene matches: 3. Germline CDR1 SGDLS, CDR2 YYNGEE. The CDR3 loop spans 15 amino acids. The CDR3: CASSVIGQGYNEQFF. The DNA of the CDR3 is TGTGCCAGCAGCGTAATCGGACAGGGCTACAATGAGCAGTTCTTC.

This clonotype was counted at least ten times. V gene TRBV24-1 combines with J gene TRBJ2-1; 10 positions match TRBD1. V was pared by 5 bases and J by 2 bases, with 5 bases of the junction left unmatched. Germline CDR1 reads KGHDR; CDR2 reads SFDVKD. This CDR3 comprises 16 residues. The CDR3 nucleotides read TGTGCCACCAGTGGAGGGGACAGGGGAACCTACAATGAGCAGTTCTTC. The encoded protein is CATSGGDRGTYNEQFF.

The sample holds a few counts of this clonotype. The chain carries TRBV14 and TRBJ1-2; a possible D gene is TRBD1 (6 bases). The germline V and J ends were trimmed by 1 base and 8 bases, with 17 bases remaining between them. The CDR3 spans 15 residues. Germline V gene data show CDR1 as SGHDN and CDR2 as FVKESK. For the CDR3, the DNA is TGTGCCAGCAGCCAAGCCCGGACAGATGCGACCGGCTACACCTTC. Its protein is CASSQARTDATGYTF.

This clonotype was detected ten times or more. The rearrangement joins TRBV28 to TRBJ2-1; D is uncertain. Germline V gene sequence: CDR1 MDHEN, CDR2 SYDVKM. The CDR3 sequence is 11 residues long. The V end was cut by 8 bases, the J end by 4 bases, with 6 bases between. The CDR3 DNA reads TGTGCCAGCGCGACTTACAATGAGCAGTTCTTC. This codes for CASATYNEQFF.

This clonotype was detected ten times or more. J is TRBJ1-1 and V is TRBV11-3; no firm D call. The CDR3 spans 14 residues. Trimming left V 0 bases short and J 1 base short, with 6 bases between. The germline CDR1 and CDR2 sequences are SGHNT and YENEEA. DNA for the CDR3: TGTGCCAGCAGCTTAGAGACGGAGAACACTGAAGCTTTCTTT. It yields the protein CASSLETENTEAFF.

This clonotype was found a few times. V gene TRBV27 combines with J gene TRBJ1-4, with D hard to call. V shed 2 bases and J shed 8 bases, with 27 bases lying between them. Germline CDR1 and CDR2: MNHEY and SMNVEV (reference sequence). The CDR3 consists of 19 residues. The CDR3 DNA reads TGTGCCAGCAGTTTAAGCCGGCCAGGACTGCAAAAGAGACGGGAAAAACTGTTTTTT. Its protein is CASSLSRPGLQKRREKLFF. Based on the CDR3 plus reference TRBV27 and TRBJ1-4, the full variable domain is EAQVTQNPRYLITVTGKKLTVTCSQNMNHEYMSWYRQDPGLGLRQIYYSMNVEVTDKGDVPEGYKVSRKEKRNFPLILESPSPNQTSLYFCASSLSRPGLQKRREKLFFGSGTQLSVL.

V is TRBV9 and J is TRBJ2-7, with D uncertain. Germline V gene sequence: CDR1 SGDLS, CDR2 YYNGEE. The CDR3 runs 14 residues. V shed 0 bases and J shed 1 base, with 8 bases lying between them. The CDR3 region is CASSVAELSYEQYF. The CDR3 bases are TGTGCCAGCAGCGTAGCTGAGTTATCCTACGAGCAGTACTTC. Variable domain in full (rest from reference TRBV9 and TRBJ2-7): DSGVTQTPKHLITATGQRVTLRCSPRSGDLSVYWYQQSLDQGLQFLIQYYNGEERAKGNILERFSAQQFPDLHSELNLSSLELGDSALYFCASSVAELSYEQYFGPGTRLTVT.

This clonotype has a count of ten or more. The chain recombines TRBV28 with TRBJ2-1; 8 bases are a match to TRBD2. The CDR3 extends over 17 amino acids. V was clipped by 5 bases and J by 1 base; unmatched bases: 10. Germline lookup yields CDR1 MDHEN and CDR2 SYDVKM. In DNA, the CDR3 is TGTGCCAGCAGTAAGACCAGGACTAGCTTGTCCTACAATGAGCAGTTCTTC. This translates into CASSKTRTSLSYNEQFF.

V usage is TRBV9 and J usage is TRBJ2-2; no clear D. CDR1 is SGDLS and CDR2 is YYNGEE in the germline V gene. The CDR3 is 12 amino acids. With 3 bases removed from V and 6 bases from J, the gap between germline ends came to 6 bases. CDR3 DNA sequence: TGTGCCAGCAGCGGTGAAGCCGGGGAGCTGTTTTTT. It encodes CASSGEAGELFF.

In this sample, this clonotype turned up a few times. The chain couples TRBV10-3 to TRBJ2-1; the match to TRBD2 covers 14 bases. Trimming took 10 bases from V and 2 from J; bases not matched to a gene: 7. Germline CDR1 and CDR2: ENHRY and SYGVKD. This CDR3 spans 16 amino acids. CDR3: CATSGTSGRTYNEQFF. The CDR3 DNA follows: TGTGCCACCTCCGGGACTAGCGGGAGAACCTACAATGAGCAGTTCTTC.

At least ten counts were recorded for this clonotype. The chain recombines TRBV7-3 with TRBJ2-5, with 7 positions matching TRBD2. CDR3 size: 15 residues. Germline-derived CDR1 and CDR2 are SGHTA and FQGTGA. The J segment lost 2 bases and the V segment lost 2 bases, leaving 5 bases of the junction unmatched. The CDR3 sequence is CASSLGGVRQETQYF. The CDR3 nucleotides read TGTGCCAGCAGCTTAGGGGGGGTGAGGCAAGAGACCCAGTACTTC.

The chain is built from TRBV6-9 and TRBJ2-1; 7 bases line up with TRBD2. Germline V gene data show CDR1 as MNHGY and CDR2 as SVAAGI. The CDR3 runs 17 residues. The V gene end was trimmed by 3 bases and the J gene end by 5 bases; junction bases not matched to a gene: 13. DNA of the CDR3: TGTGCCAGCAGTTACATGGGACTACCCACAGCCGACAATGAGCAGTTCTTC. This encodes CASSYMGLPTADNEQFF.

This clonotype was recorded many times. The CDR3 reads CSVRFMGTGGEQFF. DNA for the CDR3: TGCAGCGTCCGATTTATGGGGACAGGCGGTGAGCAGTTCTTC. The gene calls are TRBV29-1 and TRBJ2-1, with 8 positions matching TRBD1. CDR1 is SQVTM, CDR2 ANQGSEA, per germline. This CDR3 contains 14 residues. Losses at the gene ends were 6 bases for V and 9 bases for J; bases not matched to a gene: 13.

This clonotype was seen more than once but under ten times. The rearrangement joins TRBV4-1 to TRBJ2-3; D ambiguous. Trimming cost V 3 bases and J 2 bases, with 6 bases left between them. CDR3 length: 13 amino acids. Germline V lookup: CDR1 MGHRA, CDR2 YSYEKL. In DNA, the CDR3 is TGCGCCAGCAGCCACTTCAACACAGATACGCAGTATTTT. Its translation: CASSHFNTDTQYF.

This clonotype was seen a few times. The chain uses TRBV6-5 and TRBJ1-3; D remains ambiguous. The V end lost 2 bases, the J end lost 1 base, and 15 bases lay between the germline ends. Germline CDR1 and CDR2: MNHEY and SVGAGI. The CDR3 loop spans 17 amino acids. The chain's CDR3 is CASSYRPAPTSGNTIYF. The CDR3 nucleotides read TGTGCCAGCAGTTACCGGCCCGCTCCAACTTCTGGAAACACCATATATTTT.